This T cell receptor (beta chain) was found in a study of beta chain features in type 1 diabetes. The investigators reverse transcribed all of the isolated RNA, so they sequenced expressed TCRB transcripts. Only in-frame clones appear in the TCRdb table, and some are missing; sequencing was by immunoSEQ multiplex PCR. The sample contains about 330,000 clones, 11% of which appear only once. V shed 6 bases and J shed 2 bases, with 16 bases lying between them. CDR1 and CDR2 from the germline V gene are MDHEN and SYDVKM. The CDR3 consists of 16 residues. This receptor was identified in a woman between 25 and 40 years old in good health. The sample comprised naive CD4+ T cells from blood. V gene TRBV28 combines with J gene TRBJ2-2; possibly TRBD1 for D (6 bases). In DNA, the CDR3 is TGTGCCAGCAGCACCCCGGGCAGGGGAAACACCGGGGAGCTGTTTTTT. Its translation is CASSTPGRGNTGELFF.